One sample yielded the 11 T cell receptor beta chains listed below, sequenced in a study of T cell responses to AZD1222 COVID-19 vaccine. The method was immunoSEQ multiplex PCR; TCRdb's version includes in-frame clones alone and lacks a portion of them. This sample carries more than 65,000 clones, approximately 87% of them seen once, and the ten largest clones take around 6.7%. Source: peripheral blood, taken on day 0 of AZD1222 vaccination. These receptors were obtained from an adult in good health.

The chain's CDR3 is CASTQGGIRVRSNQPQHF. The CDR3, as DNA: TGTGCCAGCACCCAGGGAGGGATTAGGGTGAGGAGCAATCAGCCCCAGCATTTT. The genes are TRBV28 and TRBJ1-5; D possibly corresponds to TRBD1 (5 bases). V was cut by 7 bases and J by 1 base, with 23 bases left in between. CDR3 length: 18 residues. The germline V gene has CDR1 MDHEN and CDR2 SYDVKM.

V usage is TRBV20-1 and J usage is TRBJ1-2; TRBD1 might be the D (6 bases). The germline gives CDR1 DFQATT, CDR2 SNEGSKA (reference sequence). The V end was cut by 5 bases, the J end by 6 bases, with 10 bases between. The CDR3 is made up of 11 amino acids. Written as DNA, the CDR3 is TGCAGTGCTCCGAGACAGGATGGCTACACCTTC. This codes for CSAPRQDGYTF.

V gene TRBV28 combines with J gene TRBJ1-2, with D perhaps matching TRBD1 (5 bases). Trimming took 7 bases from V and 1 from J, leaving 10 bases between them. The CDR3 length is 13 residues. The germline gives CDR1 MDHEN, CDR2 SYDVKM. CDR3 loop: CASTGTHNYGYTF. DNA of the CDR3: TGTGCCAGCACCGGGACTCATAACTATGGCTACACCTTC.

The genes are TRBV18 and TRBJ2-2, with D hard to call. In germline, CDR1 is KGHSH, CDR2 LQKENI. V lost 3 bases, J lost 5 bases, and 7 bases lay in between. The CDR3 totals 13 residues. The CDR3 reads CASSPGETGELFF. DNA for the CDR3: TGTGCCAGCTCACCTGGCGAAACCGGGGAGCTGTTTTTT.

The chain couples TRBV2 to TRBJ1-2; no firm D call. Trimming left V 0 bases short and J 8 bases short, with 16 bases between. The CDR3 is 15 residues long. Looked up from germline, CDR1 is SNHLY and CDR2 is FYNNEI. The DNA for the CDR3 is TGTGCCAGCAGTGAAGCGCTTCATGTTTTAGTGGGCTACACCTTC. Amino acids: CASSEALHVLVGYTF.

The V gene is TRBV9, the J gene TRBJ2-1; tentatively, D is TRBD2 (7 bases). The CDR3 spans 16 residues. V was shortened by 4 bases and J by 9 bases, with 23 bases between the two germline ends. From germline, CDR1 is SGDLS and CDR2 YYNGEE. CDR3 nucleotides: TGTGCCAGCAGCCCATTGGCGGGGAGGGACACGGGTGAGCAGTTCTTC. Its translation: CASSPLAGRDTGEQFF. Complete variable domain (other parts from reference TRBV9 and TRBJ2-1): DSGVTQTPKHLITATGQRVTLRCSPRSGDLSVYWYQQSLDQGLQFLIQYYNGEERAKGNILERFSAQQFPDLHSELNLSSLELGDSALYFCASSPLAGRDTGEQFFGPGTRLTVL.

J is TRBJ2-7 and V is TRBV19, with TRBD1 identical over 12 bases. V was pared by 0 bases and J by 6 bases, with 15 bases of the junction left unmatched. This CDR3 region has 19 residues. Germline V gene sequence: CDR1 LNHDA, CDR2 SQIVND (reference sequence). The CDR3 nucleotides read TGTGCCAGTAGTATAGACACCGGGACAGGGGGCGCGGGGCCACGCGAGCAGTACTTC. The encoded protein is CASSIDTGTGGAGPREQYF.

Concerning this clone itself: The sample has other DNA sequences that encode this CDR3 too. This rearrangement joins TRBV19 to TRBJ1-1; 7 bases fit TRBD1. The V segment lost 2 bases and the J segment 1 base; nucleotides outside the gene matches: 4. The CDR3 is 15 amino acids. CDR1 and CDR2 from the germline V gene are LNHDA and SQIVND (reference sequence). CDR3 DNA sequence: TGTGCCAGTAGTATAACAGGGGCACCGAACACTGAAGCTTTCTTT. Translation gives CASSITGAPNTEAFF.

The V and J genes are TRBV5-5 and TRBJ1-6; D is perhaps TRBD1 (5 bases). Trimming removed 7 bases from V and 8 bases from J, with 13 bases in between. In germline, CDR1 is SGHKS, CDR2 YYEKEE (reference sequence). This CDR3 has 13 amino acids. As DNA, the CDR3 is TGTGCCAGCGGGCTGGGGGGTGATTCACCCCTCCACTTT. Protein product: CASGLGGDSPLHF. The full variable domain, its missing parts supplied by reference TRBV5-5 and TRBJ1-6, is DAGVTQSPTHLIKTRGQQVTLRCSPISGHKSVSWYQQVLGQGPQFIFQYYEKEERGRGNFPDRFSARQFPNYSSELNVNALLLGDSALYLCASGLGGDSPLHFGNGTRLTVT.

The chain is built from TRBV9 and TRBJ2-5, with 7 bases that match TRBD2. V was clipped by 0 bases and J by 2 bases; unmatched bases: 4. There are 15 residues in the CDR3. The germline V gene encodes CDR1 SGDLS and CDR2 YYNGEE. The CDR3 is CASSVGHGGQETQYF. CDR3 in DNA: TGTGCCAGCAGCGTAGGTCACGGGGGGCAAGAGACCCAGTACTTC. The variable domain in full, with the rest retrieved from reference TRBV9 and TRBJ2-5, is DSGVTQTPKHLITATGQRVTLRCSPRSGDLSVYWYQQSLDQGLQFLIQYYNGEERAKGNILERFSAQQFPDLHSELNLSSLELGDSALYFCASSVGHGGQETQYFGPGTRLLVL.

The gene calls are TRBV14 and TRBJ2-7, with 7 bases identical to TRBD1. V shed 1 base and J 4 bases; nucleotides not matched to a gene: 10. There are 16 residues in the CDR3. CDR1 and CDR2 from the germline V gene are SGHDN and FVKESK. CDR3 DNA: TGTGCCAGCAGCCAAGGTGTCCTTAGGGGGCGTTACGAGCAGTACTTC. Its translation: CASSQGVLRGRYEQYF.